This T cell receptor (beta chain) was sequenced in a study of regulatory T cells in long-lasting Graves disease. Time point of the sample: persistent/refractory GD, antithyroid drugs over 5 years with positive TRAb. From PBMCs, RNA was extracted and then used to make the TCR library. By American Thyroid Association guidelines, Graves' disease was diagnosed in the cohort. EDTA tubes were used for drawing roughly 9 milliliters of peripheral blood. The table lists this clonotype with many counts. The antigen is unknown. Germline-derived CDR1 and CDR2 are LNHDA and SQIVND (reference sequence). The CDR3 spans 14 residues. V gave up 3 bases and J gave up 8 bases, with 16 bases separating them. General study results and limits: Those with persistent disease had in common more public clonotypes (2,741) than new patients (approximately 970). Persistent disease preferred TRBV28, TRBJ1-2 and TRBJ2-5; new disease, TRBV20-1 and TRBJ2-1.

According to the study, TCR beta libraries were built with iRepertoire HTBI primers and CDR3-region Arm-PCR. TCRdb independently ran MiXCR on the multiplex PCR reads; one entry per CDR3 protein. The table lists roughly 430,000 distinct CDR3 sequences, about 21% of them singletons. J is TRBJ1-2 and V is TRBV19; no firm D call. This TCR derives from a female donor with Graves disease. The specimen was peripheral blood mononuclear cells (PBMCs), collected when the disease was refractory, from a patient treated with antithyroid drugs. The CDR3 DNA follows: TGTGCCAGTAGTATGATGCAGACTATGTACGGCTACACCTTC. This translates into CASSMMQTMYGYTF.